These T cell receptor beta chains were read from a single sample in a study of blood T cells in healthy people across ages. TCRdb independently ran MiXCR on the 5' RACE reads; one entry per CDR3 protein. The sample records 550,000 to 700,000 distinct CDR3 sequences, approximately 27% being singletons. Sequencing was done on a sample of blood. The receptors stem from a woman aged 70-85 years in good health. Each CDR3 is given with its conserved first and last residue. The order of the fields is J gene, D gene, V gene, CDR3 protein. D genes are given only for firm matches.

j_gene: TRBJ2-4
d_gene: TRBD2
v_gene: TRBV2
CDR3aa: CASSDFSGGNIQYF

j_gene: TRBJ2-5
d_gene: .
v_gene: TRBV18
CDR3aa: CASSSDIWETQYF

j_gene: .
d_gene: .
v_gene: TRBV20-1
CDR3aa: CSARDTSRNEQFF

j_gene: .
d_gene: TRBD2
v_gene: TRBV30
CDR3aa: CAWGPGTSETQYF

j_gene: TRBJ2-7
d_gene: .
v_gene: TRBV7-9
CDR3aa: CASSLHGDEQYF

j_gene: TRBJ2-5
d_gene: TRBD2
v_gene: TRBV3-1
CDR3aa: CASRLSPGLAGLETQYF

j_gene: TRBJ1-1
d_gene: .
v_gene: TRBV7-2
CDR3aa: CASSPDRSFIKAFF

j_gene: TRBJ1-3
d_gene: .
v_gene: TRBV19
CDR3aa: CASSIGSSGNTIYF

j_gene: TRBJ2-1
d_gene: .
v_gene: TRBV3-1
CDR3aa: CASSQNRNEQFF

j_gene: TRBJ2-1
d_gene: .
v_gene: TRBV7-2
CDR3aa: CASSPTSYNEQFF

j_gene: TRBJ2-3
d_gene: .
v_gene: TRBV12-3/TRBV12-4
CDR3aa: CASSLGGRRDTEYF

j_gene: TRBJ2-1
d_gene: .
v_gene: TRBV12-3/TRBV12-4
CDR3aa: CASSFGANTYNEQFF

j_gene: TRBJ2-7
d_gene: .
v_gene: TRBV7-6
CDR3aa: CASSSNSIYEQYF

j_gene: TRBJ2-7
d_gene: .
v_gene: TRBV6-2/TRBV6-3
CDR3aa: CASSYPNGGVYEQYF

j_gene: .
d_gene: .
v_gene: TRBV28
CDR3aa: CASSLETEGREQYF

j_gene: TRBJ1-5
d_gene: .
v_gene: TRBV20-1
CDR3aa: CSASVGSQPQHF

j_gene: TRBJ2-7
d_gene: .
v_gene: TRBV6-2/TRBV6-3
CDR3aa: CASTNPLDEQYF

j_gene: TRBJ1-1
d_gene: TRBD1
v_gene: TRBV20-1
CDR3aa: CSANIRTGGKLDTEAFF

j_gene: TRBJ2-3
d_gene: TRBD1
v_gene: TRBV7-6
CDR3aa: CASSLSGGVSTDTQYF

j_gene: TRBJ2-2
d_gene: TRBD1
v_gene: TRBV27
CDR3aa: CASSRQGSNTGELFF

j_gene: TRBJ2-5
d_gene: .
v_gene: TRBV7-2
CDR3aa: CASSLDTGSGRETQYF

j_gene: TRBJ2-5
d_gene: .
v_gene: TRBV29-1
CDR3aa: CSVVGRIRQETQYF

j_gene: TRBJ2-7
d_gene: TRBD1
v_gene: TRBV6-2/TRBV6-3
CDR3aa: CASSYLGTGSYEQYF

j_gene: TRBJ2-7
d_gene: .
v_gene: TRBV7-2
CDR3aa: CASSVPGTSSSYEQYF

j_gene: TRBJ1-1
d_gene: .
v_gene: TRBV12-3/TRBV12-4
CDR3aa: CASRTQGEAFF

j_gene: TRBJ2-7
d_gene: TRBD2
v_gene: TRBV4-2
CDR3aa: CASSQEERGISYEQYF

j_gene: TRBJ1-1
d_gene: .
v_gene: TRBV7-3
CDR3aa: CASSNRGEAFF

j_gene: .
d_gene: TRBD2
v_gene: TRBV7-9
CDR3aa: CASSFGGANNEQFF

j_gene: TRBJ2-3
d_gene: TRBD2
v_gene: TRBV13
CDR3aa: CASSHRTSGGTDTQYF

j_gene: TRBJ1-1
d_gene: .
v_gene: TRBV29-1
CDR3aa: CSVVKTVNTEAFF

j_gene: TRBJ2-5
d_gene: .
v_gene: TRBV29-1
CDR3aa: CSVDGGRSQYF

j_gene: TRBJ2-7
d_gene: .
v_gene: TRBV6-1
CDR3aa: CASSEGGAEHEQYF

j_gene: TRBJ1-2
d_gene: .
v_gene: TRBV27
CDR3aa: CASSLGGVSALGYTF

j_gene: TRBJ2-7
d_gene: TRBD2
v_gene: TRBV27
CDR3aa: CASSLTTSARYEQYF

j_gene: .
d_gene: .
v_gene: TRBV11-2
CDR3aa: CASSRLGVSTDTQHF